The clone carrying this T cell receptor beta chain was recorded many times. What it binds is not known. The sample comes from a study of identical twins. Study-level results: Out-of-frame alpha sequences shared by twins were enriched for low generation probability. Conclusions rested on cross-sectional statistics rather than following the same donors. Twins shared beta out-of-frame sequences in excess, but this excess was weaker.

V dropped 5 bases and J dropped 0; count of bases not matched to a gene: 11. Germline V gene lookup returns CDR1 SGHAT and CDR2 FQDESV (reference sequence). The CDR3 has 18 residues. With template switching, a universal primer site was added, and the cDNA carried unique molecular identifiers. TCRdb re-called the 5' RACE reads with MiXCR, one entry per CDR3 protein. The sample consists of 650,000 to 800,000 distinct CDR3 sequences, 8.6% of them appearing once. This same sample was also taken into another study, of yellow fever vaccine responses in identical twins.

The origin of this receptor is a young woman in good health. V gene TRBV11-1 combines with J gene TRBJ1-2; 11 bases fit TRBD1. The sequencing input was PBMCs. In DNA form, the CDR3 reads TGTGCCAGCAGCCTCGGGACAGGGGGAACCATCACTAACTATGGCTACACCTTC. It specifies CASSLGTGGTITNYGYTF.